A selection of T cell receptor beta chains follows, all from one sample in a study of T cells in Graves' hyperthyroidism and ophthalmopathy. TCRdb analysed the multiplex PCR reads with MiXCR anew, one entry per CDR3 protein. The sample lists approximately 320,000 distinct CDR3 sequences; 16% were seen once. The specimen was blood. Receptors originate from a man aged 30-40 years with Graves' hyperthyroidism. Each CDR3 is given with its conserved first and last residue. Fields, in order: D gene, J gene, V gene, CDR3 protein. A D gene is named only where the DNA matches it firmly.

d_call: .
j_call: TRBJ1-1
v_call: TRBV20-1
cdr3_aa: CSARMYRTLPNTEAFF

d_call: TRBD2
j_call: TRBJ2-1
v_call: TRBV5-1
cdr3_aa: CASSGGLAGPWGNEQFF

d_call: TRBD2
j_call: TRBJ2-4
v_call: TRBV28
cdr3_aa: CASSSALRGNIQYF

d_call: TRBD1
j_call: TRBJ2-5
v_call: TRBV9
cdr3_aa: CASSSGMGRGLTQYF

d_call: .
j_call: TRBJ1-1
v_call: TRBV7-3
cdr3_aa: CASSSQGMNTEAFF

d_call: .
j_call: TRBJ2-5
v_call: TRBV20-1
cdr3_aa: CSAPDRPQETQYF

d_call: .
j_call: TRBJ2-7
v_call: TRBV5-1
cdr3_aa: CASSLAATYEQYF

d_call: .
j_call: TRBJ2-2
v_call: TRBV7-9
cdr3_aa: CASSSLLIGLNTGELFF

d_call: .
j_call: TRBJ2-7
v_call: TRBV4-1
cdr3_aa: CASSQGGASYEQYF

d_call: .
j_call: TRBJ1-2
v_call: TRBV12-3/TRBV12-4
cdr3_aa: CASRRGSNYGYTF

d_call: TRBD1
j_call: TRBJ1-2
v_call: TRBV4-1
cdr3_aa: CASRPTGDHGYTF

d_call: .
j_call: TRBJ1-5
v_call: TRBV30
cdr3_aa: CARSVSPGQAQHF

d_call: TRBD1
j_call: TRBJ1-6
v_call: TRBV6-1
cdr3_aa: CASRPPAGGNSPLHF

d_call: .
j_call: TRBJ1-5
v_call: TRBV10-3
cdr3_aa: CAIRFRESGQPQHF

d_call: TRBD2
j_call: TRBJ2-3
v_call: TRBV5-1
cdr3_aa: CASSRTSGSWDTQYF

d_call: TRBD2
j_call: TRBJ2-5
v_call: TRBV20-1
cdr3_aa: CSAPPTFETGGETQYF

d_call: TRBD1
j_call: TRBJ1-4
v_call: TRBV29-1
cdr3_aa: CSVEGQDPANEKLFF

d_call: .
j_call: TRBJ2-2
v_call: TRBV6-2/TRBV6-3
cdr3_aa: CASSTSPTGELFF

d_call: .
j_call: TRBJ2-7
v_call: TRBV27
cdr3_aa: CASSQGQYEQYF

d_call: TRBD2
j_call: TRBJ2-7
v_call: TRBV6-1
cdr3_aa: CASRLAGVGEQYF

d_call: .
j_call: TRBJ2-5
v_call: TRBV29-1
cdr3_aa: CSVLIGMGQETQYF

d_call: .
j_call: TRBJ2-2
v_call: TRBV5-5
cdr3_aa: CASSWGDPNTGELFF

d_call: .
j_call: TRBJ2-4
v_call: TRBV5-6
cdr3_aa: CASSSLLQGLFDIQYF

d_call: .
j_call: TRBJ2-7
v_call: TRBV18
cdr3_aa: CASSPGSFGEQYF

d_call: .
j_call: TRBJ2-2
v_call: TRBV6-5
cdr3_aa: CASSYTHPNFNTGELFF

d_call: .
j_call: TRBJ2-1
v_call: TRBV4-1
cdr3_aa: CASSQDHLRPYNEQFF

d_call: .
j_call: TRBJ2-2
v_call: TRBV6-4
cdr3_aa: CATAPRQGNTGELFF

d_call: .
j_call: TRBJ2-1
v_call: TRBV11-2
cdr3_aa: CASSLQGSDEQFF

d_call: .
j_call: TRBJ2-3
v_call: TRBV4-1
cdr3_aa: CASSQGRASTDTQYF